The 32 T cell receptor beta chains below come from one sample, sequenced in a study of shared clonotypes between healthy human individuals. As defined, naive CD8 cells were CD45RO-negative and positively selected for CCR7, with terminally differentiated effector memory CD45RA+ cells excluded. Sequencing used immunoSEQ multiplex PCR; TCRdb keeps in-frame clones, though not all of them. The table records about 2.2 million clones, about 93% of them present only once. Sequenced: naive CD8+ T cells from PBMCs. These receptor sequences come from a man in his late teens or twenties in good health. Some clones in this sample may be carry-over from other donors' samples.

Comment on this clone: The germline gene is not matched at one end of the junction; a read error may be the cause. This chain links TRBV2 with TRBJ2-6; 8 bases align to TRBD1. Germline V gene data show CDR1 as SNHLY and CDR2 as FYNNEI. The CDR3 is 17 residues long. As DNA, the CDR3 is TGTGCCAGCAGTGAAGGGACAGGGAAGTCTGGGACCAACGTCCTGACTTTC. Translation gives CASSEGTGKSGTNVLTF.

CDR3 sequence reads: CASSPRDSNTEAFF. The CDR3, as DNA: TGTGCCAGTAGTCCCCGGGACAGCAACACTGAAGCTTTCTTT. V usage is TRBV19 and J usage is TRBJ1-1, with 7 bases lining up with TRBD1. CDR3 size: 14 residues. V trimming: 5 bases; J trimming: 2 bases; junction bases outside the gene matches: 5. Germline V lookup: CDR1 LNHDA, CDR2 SQIVND (reference sequence).

The rearrangement links TRBV5-6 to TRBJ1-1; D gene ambiguous. The germline CDR1 and CDR2 sequences are SGHDT and YYEEEE. CDR3 length equals 13 residues. V gave up 1 base and J gave up 4 bases, with 8 bases separating them. CDR3 DNA sequence: TGTGCCAGCAGCTTGCGTTGGGGCACTGAAGCTTTCTTT. Residues: CASSLRWGTEAFF.

The gene calls are TRBV27 and TRBJ2-1; 7 bases line up with TRBD2. Germline V lookup: CDR1 MNHEY, CDR2 SMNVEV (reference sequence). The junction had 6 bases not matched to a gene; V was cut back by 3 bases and J by 7 bases. The CDR3 has 14 residues. The CDR3 protein is CASSFGGYVNEQFF. The DNA of the CDR3 is TGTGCCAGCAGTTTCGGGGGGTACGTTAATGAGCAGTTCTTC.

The rearrangement links TRBV11-2 to TRBJ2-7; TRBD2 is a possible D gene (5 bases). Per the germline V gene, CDR1 is SGHAT and CDR2 is FQNNGV. CDR3 length: 15 residues. Trimming removed 0 bases from V and 6 bases from J, with 15 bases in between. The DNA of the CDR3 is TGTGCCAGCAGCTTAGAACGAGGGTCGCCTCTCGAGCAGTACTTC. Translated, it gives CASSLERGSPLEQYF.

This clone was recorded once. The chain employs TRBV6-6 and TRBJ1-1; possibly TRBD1 for D (5 bases). Germline V CDR1 and CDR2: MNHNY, SVGAGI (reference sequence). The CDR3 covers 15 residues. V was pared by 4 bases and J by 1 base, with 13 bases between. CDR3 sequence: CASSSPRRGNTEAFF. For the CDR3, the DNA is TGTGCCAGCAGTTCCCCCCGAAGGGGGAACACTGAAGCTTTCTTT.

This clone was counted once. The rearrangement joins TRBV5-6 to TRBJ2-3; D gene uncertain. The length of the CDR3 is 13 residues. Trimming removed 2 bases at V and 0 bases at J, with 4 bases between. Per germline, CDR1 SGHDT and CDR2 YYEEEE. The CDR3 DNA sequence: TGTGCCAGCAGCTTTGTTAGCACAGATACGCAGTATTTT. It translates to CASSFVSTDTQYF.

CDR3 coding DNA: TGTGCCAGCAGCTTAGCGGGACTGAGCTCCTACGAGCAGTACTTC. Protein: CASSLAGLSSYEQYF. The rearrangement uses TRBV11-2 and TRBJ2-7, with D possibly TRBD2 on 6 matching bases. CDR3 length: 15 residues. Per germline, CDR1 SGHAT and CDR2 FQNNGV. Trimming removed 1 base from V and 0 bases from J, with 10 bases in between.

The chain couples TRBV4-1 to TRBJ2-5, with 8 bases lining up with TRBD1. Germline trimming cut 2 bases from V and 1 base from J; bases unmatched to any gene: 12. The CDR3 is made up of 18 amino acids. Germline CDR1 reads MGHRA; CDR2 reads YSYEKL. The CDR3 loop is CASSQQGGTGWAQETQYF. Here the CDR3 DNA reads TGCGCCAGCAGCCAACAAGGTGGGACAGGTTGGGCCCAAGAGACCCAGTACTTC.

This clone has more than one count but fewer than ten. The chain is built from TRBV11-3 and TRBJ2-5; D possibly matches TRBD1 or TRBD2 (5 bases each). The length of the CDR3 is 13 residues. Germline values: CDR1 SGHNT, CDR2 YENEEA. Trimming pared 2 bases from V and 3 bases from J, leaving 7 bases between. DNA of the CDR3: TGTGCCAGCAGCTTAAGGGGAGAAGAGACCCAGTACTTC. This gives the protein CASSLRGEETQYF.

The chain combines TRBV27 with TRBJ2-1; D tentatively reads TRBD1 or TRBD2 (6 bases each). V lost 6 bases and J lost 2, with 17 bases in between. The length of the CDR3 is 16 residues. Per the germline V gene, CDR1 is MNHEY and CDR2 is SMNVEV (reference sequence). The chain's CDR3 is CASSLLLEGAYNEQFF. The CDR3 coding sequence is TGTGCCAGCAGCCTACTATTGGAGGGGGCCTACAATGAGCAGTTCTTC.

The rearrangement joins TRBV6-5 to TRBJ2-5; 9 bases fit TRBD1. The length of the CDR3 is 16 residues. V was pared by 1 base and J by 5 bases, with 8 bases of the junction left unmatched. Germline CDR1 MNHEY, CDR2 SVGAGI. CDR3 sequence reads: CASSYYRTGVGETQYF. The CDR3 DNA sequence: TGTGCCAGCAGTTACTATCGGACAGGGGTGGGTGAGACCCAGTACTTC.

V is TRBV4-1 and J is TRBJ2-2; the match to TRBD1 covers 7 bases. Germline trimming cut 2 bases from V and 4 bases from J; bases unmatched to any gene: 4. CDR3 length: 15 residues. Germline V gives CDR1 MGHRA, CDR2 YSYEKL. The CDR3 DNA reads as TGCGCCAGCAGCCAACGGGGACAGACCACCGGGGAGCTGTTTTTT. Translation gives CASSQRGQTTGELFF.

This CDR3 is CASRRGWETQYF. Here the CDR3 DNA reads TGTGCCAGCAGAAGGGGGTGGGAGACCCAGTACTTC. The rearrangement uses TRBV6-4 and TRBJ2-5; D possibly corresponds to TRBD1 (6 bases). The V and J ends lost 6 bases and 5 bases respectively, with 10 bases between them. The length of the CDR3 is 12 residues. CDR1 is MRHNA and CDR2 is SNTAGT in the germline V gene.

The CDR3 DNA is TGTGCCAGCAGCTCCCGGGAGGGACACGCAGTACCCTACGAGCAGTACTTC. It specifies CASSSREGHAVPYEQYF. V usage is TRBV7-9 and J usage is TRBJ2-7, with TRBD2 matching over 8 bases. The length of the CDR3 is 17 residues. Germline V CDR1 and CDR2: SEHNR, FQNEAQ (reference sequence). The ends lost 4 bases at V and 2 bases at J; junction bases unmatched: 13.

On this clone: Other nucleotide sequences in the sample specify the same CDR3. The J gene is TRBJ2-7, the V gene TRBV6-5, with 7 bases matching TRBD1. The CDR3 consists of 16 residues. V dropped 0 bases and J dropped 2; count of bases not matched to a gene: 7. Germline V gives CDR1 MNHEY, CDR2 SVGAGI. The CDR3 sequence is CASSYSFGDSPYEQYF. The CDR3, as DNA: TGTGCCAGCAGTTACTCTTTCGGGGACAGTCCCTACGAGCAGTACTTC.

The gene calls are TRBV11-2 and TRBJ2-7, with TRBD1 matching 7 bases. There are 12 residues in the CDR3. Losses at the gene ends were 5 bases for V and 8 bases for J; bases not matched to a gene: 6. Germline V gene lookup returns CDR1 SGHAT and CDR2 FQNNGV. As DNA, the CDR3 is TGTGCCAGCAGCCCGGGACAGTTTAAGCAGTACTTC. Its protein product is CASSPGQFKQYF.

The rearrangement uses TRBV14 and TRBJ1-4, with no clear D. Germline-derived CDR1 and CDR2 are SGHDN and FVKESK. The CDR3 is made up of 13 amino acids. Trimming stripped 0 bases from V and 7 bases from J, with 6 bases between. CDR3 amino acids: CASSQETAEKLFF. CDR3 nucleotides: TGTGCCAGCAGCCAAGAAACAGCTGAAAAACTGTTTTTT.

This chain links TRBV18 with TRBJ2-7; TRBD1 might be the D (5 bases). Germline CDR1 is KGHSH and CDR2 is LQKENI. The V gene lost 2 bases and the J gene lost 3 bases, with 11 bases spanning the gap. The CDR3 extends over 14 amino acids. CDR3 in amino acids: CASSPAGIIYEQYF. The CDR3 coding sequence is TGTGCCAGCTCACCAGCAGGGATTATCTACGAGCAGTACTTC.

This clone has just a few counts. The chain is built from TRBV9 and TRBJ1-3, with 7 bases lining up with TRBD1. J was trimmed by 0 bases and V by 3 bases; bases with no gene match: 9. Germline V gene sequence: CDR1 SGDLS, CDR2 YYNGEE. The CDR3 is 17 residues long. CDR3 coding DNA: TGTGCCAGCAGCGGAGGGGGCGGCTACCCCTCTGGAAACACCATATATTTT. It encodes CASSGGGGYPSGNTIYF.

The V and J genes are TRBV2 and TRBJ2-5; D remains unclear. The V gene's germline CDR1 is SNHLY and CDR2 FYNNEI. The germline V and J ends were trimmed by 6 bases and 1 base, with 9 bases remaining between them. This CDR3 comprises 13 residues. CDR3 sequence reads: CASRGRSQETQYF. The CDR3, as DNA: TGTGCCAGCAGGGGCCGGAGCCAAGAGACCCAGTACTTC.

The count of this clone is one. Additional DNA sequences in this sample encode the identical CDR3. The rearrangement uses TRBV6-5 and TRBJ1-1; tentative D call: TRBD1 (5 bases). Trimming left V 0 bases short and J 0 bases short, with 11 bases between. The CDR3 length is 16 residues. In germline, CDR1 is MNHEY, CDR2 SVGAGI. The CDR3 is CASSYSRGGMNTEAFF. In nucleotides, the CDR3 is TGTGCCAGCAGTTACTCGAGGGGAGGGATGAACACTGAAGCTTTCTTT.

This clone is a singleton in its sample. The CDR3 reads CASSLETAHEAFF. The CDR3 DNA reads TGTGCCAGCAGCTTAGAGACAGCCCATGAAGCTTTCTTT. V usage is TRBV13 and J usage is TRBJ1-1, with D possibly being TRBD1 (5 bases). V was clipped by 1 base and J by 7 bases, with 10 bases between them. Germline V gene lookup returns CDR1 PRHDT and CDR2 FYEKMQ (reference sequence). This CDR3 has 13 residues.

V and J are TRBV4-3 and TRBJ2-3, with D perhaps TRBD1 or TRBD2 (5 bases each). V was trimmed by 5 bases and J by 4 bases, leaving 10 bases between them. CDR1 and CDR2 (germline): LGHNA, YSLEER. There are 13 residues in the CDR3. As DNA, the CDR3 is TGCGCCAGCAGCTTAGGGGACGCAGATACGCAGTATTTT. It is translated as CASSLGDADTQYF.

This clone was observed once. The rearrangement links TRBV19 to TRBJ2-7, with D tentatively TRBD2 (6 bases). Germline CDR1 reads LNHDA; CDR2 reads SQIVND (reference sequence). The ends were cut back, 1 base at V and 6 bases at J, with 10 bases in the middle. This CDR3 contains 13 residues. The CDR3 loop is CASSIVGGAEQYF. The CDR3 nucleotides are TGTGCCAGTAGTATAGTGGGGGGTGCCGAGCAGTACTTC.

The gene calls are TRBV27 and TRBJ2-1, with 9 bases that match TRBD2. The V gene's germline CDR1 is MNHEY and CDR2 SMNVEV (reference sequence). The CDR3 has 15 residues. J gave up 5 bases and V 2 bases, and 4 bases lay outside the gene matches. The CDR3 is CASSLGAGGHNEQFF. The CDR3 nucleotides read TGTGCCAGCAGTTTAGGGGCGGGGGGGCACAATGAGCAGTTCTTC.

The CDR3 DNA follows: TGTGCCAGCAGCGTAGAGACGGGAGGGCCGGGGGATACGCAGTATTTT. It encodes CASSVETGGPGDTQYF. The chain joins TRBV9 to TRBJ2-3, with 8 bases that match TRBD2. This CDR3 contains 16 residues. J lost 6 bases, V lost 0 bases, and 9 bases had no gene match. Germline CDR1 reads SGDLS; CDR2 reads YYNGEE.

Points on this clone: Other DNA sequences of this sample code for an identical CDR3. The rearrangement joins TRBV7-9 to TRBJ1-1, with D possibly matching TRBD1 (5 bases). The germline V and J ends were trimmed by 3 bases and 7 bases, with 9 bases remaining between them. Germline CDR1 and CDR2: SEHNR and FQNEAQ (reference sequence). The CDR3 extends over 12 amino acids. The DNA of the CDR3 is TGTGCCAGCAGCTTTCCGGGACGTGAAGCTTTCTTT. Encoded protein: CASSFPGREAFF.

The J gene is TRBJ2-5, the V gene TRBV11-2; D gene unclear. The CDR3 is 12 residues long. Germline V gives CDR1 SGHAT, CDR2 FQNNGV. V dropped 5 bases and J dropped 5 bases, with 9 bases sitting between them. The CDR3 DNA is TGTGCCAGCAGCGCCGCCCCCGAGACCCAGTACTTC. It encodes CASSAAPETQYF. The complete variable domain, with remaining parts taken from reference TRBV11-2 and TRBJ2-5, reads EAGVAQSPRYKIIEKRQSVAFWCNPISGHATLYWYQQILGQGPKLLIQFQNNGVVDDSQLPKDRFSAERLKGVDSTLKIQPAKLEDSAVYLCASSAAPETQYFGPGTRLLVL.

The V gene is TRBV15, the J gene TRBJ1-5; unclear D gene. Germline V lookup: CDR1 LNHNV, CDR2 YYDKDF (reference sequence). With 3 bases removed from V and 4 bases from J, the gap between germline ends came to 10 bases. CDR3 length: 14 residues. CDR3 amino acids: CATSSTFVNQPQHF. As DNA, the CDR3 is TGTGCCACCAGCAGTACGTTTGTGAATCAGCCCCAGCATTTT.

J is TRBJ1-1 and V is TRBV4-1; D call uncertain. V shed 0 bases and J shed 1 base, with 12 bases lying between them. CDR3 length: 16 amino acids. Germline V gene data show CDR1 as MGHRA and CDR2 as YSYEKL. CDR3 sequence reads: CASSQDRDFPNTEAFF. Written as DNA, the CDR3 is TGCGCCAGCAGCCAAGATAGGGATTTCCCGAACACTGAAGCTTTCTTT.

The J gene is TRBJ2-1, the V gene TRBV4-2; D is perhaps TRBD1 or TRBD2 (5 bases each). V was clipped by 0 bases and J by 8 bases, with 11 bases between them. The CDR3 has 14 amino acids. CDR1 is LGHNA and CDR2 is YNFKEQ in the germline V gene. CDR3 sequence reads: CASSQDYGGDEQFF. CDR3 in DNA: TGTGCCAGCAGCCAAGACTATGGGGGTGATGAGCAGTTCTTC.